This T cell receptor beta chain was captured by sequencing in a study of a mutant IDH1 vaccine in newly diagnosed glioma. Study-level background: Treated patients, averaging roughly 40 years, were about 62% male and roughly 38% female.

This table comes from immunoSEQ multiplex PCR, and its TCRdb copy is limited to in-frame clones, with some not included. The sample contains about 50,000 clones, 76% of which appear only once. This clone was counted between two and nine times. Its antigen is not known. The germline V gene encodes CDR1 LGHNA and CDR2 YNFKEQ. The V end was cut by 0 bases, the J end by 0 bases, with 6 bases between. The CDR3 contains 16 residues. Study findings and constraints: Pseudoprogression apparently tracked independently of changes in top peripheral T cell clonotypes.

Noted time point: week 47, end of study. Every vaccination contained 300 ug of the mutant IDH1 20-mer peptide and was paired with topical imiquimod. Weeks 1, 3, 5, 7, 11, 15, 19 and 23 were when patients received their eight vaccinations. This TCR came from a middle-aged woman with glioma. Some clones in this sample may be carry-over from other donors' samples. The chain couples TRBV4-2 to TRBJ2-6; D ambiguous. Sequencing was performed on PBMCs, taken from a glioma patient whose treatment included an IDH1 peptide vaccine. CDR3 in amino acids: CASSQDGASGANVLTF. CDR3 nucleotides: TGTGCCAGCAGCCAAGATGGCGCCTCTGGGGCCAACGTCCTGACTTTC.